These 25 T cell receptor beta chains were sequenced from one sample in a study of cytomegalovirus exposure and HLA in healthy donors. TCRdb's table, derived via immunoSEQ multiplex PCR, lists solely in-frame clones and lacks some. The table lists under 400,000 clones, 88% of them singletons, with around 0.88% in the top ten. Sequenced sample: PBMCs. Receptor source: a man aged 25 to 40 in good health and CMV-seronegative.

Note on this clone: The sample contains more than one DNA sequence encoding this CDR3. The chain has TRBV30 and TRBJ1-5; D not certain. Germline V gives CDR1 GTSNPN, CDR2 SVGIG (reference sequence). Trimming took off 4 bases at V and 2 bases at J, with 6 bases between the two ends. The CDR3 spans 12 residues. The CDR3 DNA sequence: TGTGCCTGGAATCGCGGCAATCAGCCCCAGCATTTT. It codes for CAWNRGNQPQHF.

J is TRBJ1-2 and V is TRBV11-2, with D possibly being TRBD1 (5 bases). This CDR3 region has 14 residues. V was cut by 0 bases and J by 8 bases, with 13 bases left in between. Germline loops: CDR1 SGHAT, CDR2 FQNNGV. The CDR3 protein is CASSLDRGPSGYTF. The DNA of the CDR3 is TGTGCCAGCAGCTTAGATAGGGGCCCGTCCGGCTACACCTTC.

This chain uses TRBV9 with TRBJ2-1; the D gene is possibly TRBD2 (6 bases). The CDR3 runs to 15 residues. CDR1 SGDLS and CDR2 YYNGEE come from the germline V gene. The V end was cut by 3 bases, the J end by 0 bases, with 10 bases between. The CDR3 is CASSADGSSYNEQFF. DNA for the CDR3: TGTGCCAGCAGCGCGGACGGGAGCTCCTACAATGAGCAGTTCTTC.

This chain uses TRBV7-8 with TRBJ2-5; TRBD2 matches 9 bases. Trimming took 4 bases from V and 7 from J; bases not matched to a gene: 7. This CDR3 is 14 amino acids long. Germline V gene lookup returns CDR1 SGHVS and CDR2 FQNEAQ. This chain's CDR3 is CASSSSAGGGTQYF. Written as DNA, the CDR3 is TGTGCCAGCAGCTCTAGCGCGGGAGGGGGGACCCAGTACTTC.

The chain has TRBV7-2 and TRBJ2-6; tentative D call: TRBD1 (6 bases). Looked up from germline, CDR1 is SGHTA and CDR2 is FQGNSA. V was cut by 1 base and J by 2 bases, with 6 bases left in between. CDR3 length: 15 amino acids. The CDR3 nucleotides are TGTGCCAGCAGCTTAGGGGGGCCTGGGGCCAACGTCCTGACTTTC. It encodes CASSLGGPGANVLTF.

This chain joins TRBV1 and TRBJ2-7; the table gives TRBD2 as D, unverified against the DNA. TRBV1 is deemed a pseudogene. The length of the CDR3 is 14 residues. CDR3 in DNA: TGCACCAGCAGCCAAAGCGCGTCCTCCTACGAGCAGTACTTC. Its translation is CTSSQSASSYEQYF.

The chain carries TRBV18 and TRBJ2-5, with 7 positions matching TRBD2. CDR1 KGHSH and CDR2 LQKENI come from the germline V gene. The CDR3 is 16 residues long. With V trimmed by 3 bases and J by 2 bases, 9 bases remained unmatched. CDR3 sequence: CASSPKASGEQETQYF. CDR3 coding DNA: TGTGCCAGCTCACCGAAGGCTAGCGGAGAACAAGAGACCCAGTACTTC. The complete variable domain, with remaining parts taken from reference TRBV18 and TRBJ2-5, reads NAGVMQNPRHLVRRRGQEARLRCSPMKGHSHVYWYRQLPEEGLKFMVYLQKENIIDESGMPKERFSAEFPKEGPSILRIQQVVRGDSAAYFCASSPKASGEQETQYFGPGTRLLVL.

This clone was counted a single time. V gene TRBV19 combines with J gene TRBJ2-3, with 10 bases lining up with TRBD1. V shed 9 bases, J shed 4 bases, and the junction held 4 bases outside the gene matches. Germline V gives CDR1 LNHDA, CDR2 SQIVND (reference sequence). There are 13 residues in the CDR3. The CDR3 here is CASRTGGPDTQYF. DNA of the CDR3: TGTGCCAGCAGGACAGGGGGACCAGATACGCAGTATTTT.

The CDR3 DNA sequence: TGTGCCAGCAGCTCCCGGGACGGGAGCTCCTACGAGCAGTACTTC. Translated, it gives CASSSRDGSSYEQYF. The rearrangement links TRBV9 to TRBJ2-7; the D gene is possibly TRBD2 (6 bases). The V end was cut by 4 bases, the J end by 0 bases, with 14 bases between. Germline V lookup: CDR1 SGDLS, CDR2 YYNGEE. The CDR3 loop spans 15 amino acids.

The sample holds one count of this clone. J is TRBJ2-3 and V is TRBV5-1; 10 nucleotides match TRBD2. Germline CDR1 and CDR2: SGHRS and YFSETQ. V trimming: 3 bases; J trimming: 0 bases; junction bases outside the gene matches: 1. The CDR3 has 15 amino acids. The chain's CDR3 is CASSYSGGSTDTQYF. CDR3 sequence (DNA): TGCGCCAGCAGCTATAGCGGGGGGAGCACAGATACGCAGTATTTT.

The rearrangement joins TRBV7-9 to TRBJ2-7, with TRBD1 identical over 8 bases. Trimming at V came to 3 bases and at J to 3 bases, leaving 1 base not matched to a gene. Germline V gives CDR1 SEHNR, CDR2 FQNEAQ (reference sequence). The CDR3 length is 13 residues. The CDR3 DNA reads TGTGCCAGCAGCTTTGGGACAGGCTACGAGCAGTACTTC. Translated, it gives CASSFGTGYEQYF.

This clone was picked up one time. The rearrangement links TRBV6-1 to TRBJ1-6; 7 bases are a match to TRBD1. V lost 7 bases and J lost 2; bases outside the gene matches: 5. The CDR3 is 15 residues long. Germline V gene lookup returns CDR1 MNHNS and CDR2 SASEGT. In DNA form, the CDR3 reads TGTGCCAGCATGACAGGGACCACCTATAATTCACCCCTCCACTTT. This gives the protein CASMTGTTYNSPLHF.

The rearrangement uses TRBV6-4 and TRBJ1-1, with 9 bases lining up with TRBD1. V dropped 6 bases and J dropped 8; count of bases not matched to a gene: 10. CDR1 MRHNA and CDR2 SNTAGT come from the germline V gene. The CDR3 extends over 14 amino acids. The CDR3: CASRLTGQGPEAFF. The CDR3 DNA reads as TGTGCCAGCAGACTTACGGGACAGGGCCCAGAAGCTTTCTTT.

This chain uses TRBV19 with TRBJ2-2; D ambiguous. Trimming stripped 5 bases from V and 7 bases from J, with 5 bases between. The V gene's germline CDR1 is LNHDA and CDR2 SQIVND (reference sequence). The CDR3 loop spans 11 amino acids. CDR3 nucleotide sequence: TGTGCCAGTAGTGAGATCGGGGAGCTGTTTTTT. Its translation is CASSEIGELFF.

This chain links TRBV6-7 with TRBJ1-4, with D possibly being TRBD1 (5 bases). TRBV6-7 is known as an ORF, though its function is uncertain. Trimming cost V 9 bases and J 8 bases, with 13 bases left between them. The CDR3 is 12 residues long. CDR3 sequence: CARSGGGEKLFF. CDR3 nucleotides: TGTGCCAGGTCTGGCGGGGGGGAAAAACTGTTTTTT.

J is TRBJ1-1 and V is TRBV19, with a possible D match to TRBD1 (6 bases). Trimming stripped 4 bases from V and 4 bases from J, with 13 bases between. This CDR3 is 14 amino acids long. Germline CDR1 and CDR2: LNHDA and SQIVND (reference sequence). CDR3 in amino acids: CASSTFTRGTEAFF. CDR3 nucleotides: TGTGCCAGTAGTACGTTTACCAGGGGCACTGAAGCTTTCTTT.

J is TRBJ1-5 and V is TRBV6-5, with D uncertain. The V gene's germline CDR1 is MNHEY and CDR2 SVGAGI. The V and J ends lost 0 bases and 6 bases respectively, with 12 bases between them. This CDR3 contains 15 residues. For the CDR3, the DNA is TGTGCCAGCAGTTACTCGGGTGGAGGTAGTCAGCCCCAGCATTTT. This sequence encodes CASSYSGGGSQPQHF.

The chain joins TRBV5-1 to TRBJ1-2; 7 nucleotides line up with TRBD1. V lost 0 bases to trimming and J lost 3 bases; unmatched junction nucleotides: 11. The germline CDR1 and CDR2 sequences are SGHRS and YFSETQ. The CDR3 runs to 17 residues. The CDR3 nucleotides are TGCGCCAGCAGCTTGGCTTATTTAGGACAGGCCGACTATGGCTACACCTTC. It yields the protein CASSLAYLGQADYGYTF. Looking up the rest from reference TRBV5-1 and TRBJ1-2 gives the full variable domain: KAGVTQTPRYLIKTRGQQVTLSCSPISGHRSVSWYQQTPGQGLQFLFEYFSETQRNKGNFPGRFSGRQFSNSRSEMNVSTLELGDSALYLCASSLAYLGQADYGYTFGSGTRLTVV.

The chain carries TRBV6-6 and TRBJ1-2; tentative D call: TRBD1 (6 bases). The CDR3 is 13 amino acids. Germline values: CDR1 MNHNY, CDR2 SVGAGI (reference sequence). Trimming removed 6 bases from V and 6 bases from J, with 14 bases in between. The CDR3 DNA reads TGTGCCAGCAGCTGGACAGCTTGGGATGGCTACACCTTC. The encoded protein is CASSWTAWDGYTF.

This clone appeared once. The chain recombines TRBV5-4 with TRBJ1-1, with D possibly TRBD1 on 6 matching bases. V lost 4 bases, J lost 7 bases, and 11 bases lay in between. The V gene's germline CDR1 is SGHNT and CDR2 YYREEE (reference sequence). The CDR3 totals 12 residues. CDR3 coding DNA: TGTGCCAGCAGCGATGACAGGCGTGAAGCTTTCTTT. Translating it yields CASSDDRREAFF.

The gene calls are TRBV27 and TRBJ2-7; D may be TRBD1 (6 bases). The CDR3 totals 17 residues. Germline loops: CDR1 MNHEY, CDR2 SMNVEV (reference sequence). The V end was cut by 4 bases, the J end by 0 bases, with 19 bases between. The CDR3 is CASSSVQSRGFSYEQYF. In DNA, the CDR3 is TGTGCCAGCAGTTCCGTTCAGTCCAGGGGCTTCTCCTACGAGCAGTACTTC.

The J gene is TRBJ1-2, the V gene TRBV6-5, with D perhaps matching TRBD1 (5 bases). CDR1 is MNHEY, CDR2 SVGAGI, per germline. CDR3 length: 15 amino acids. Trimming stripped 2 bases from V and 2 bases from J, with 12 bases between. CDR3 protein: CASSYDGTLNYGYTF. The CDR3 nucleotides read TGTGCCAGCAGTTACGACGGGACTCTAAACTATGGCTACACCTTC.

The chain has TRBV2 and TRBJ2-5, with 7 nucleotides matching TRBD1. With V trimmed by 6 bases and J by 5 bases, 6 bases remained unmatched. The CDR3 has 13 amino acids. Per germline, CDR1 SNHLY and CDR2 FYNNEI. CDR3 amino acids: CASSGTDTETQYF. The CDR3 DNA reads TGTGCCAGCAGCGGGACAGATACGGAGACCCAGTACTTC.

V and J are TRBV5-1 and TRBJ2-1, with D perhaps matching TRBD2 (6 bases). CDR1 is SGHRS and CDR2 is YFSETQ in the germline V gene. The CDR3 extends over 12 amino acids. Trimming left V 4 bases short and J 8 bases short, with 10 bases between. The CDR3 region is CASSPTGDEQFF. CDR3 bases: TGCGCCAGCAGCCCCACGGGAGATGAGCAGTTCTTC.

In nucleotides, the CDR3 is TGTGCCAGCAGCCCCGGGGACAATGAGCAGTTCTTC. Protein product: CASSPGDNEQFF. The V gene is TRBV5-6, the J gene TRBJ2-1, with a weak D call TRBD2 (5 bases). Deletions cut 4 bases from V and 5 bases from J, with 7 bases between. The CDR3 is 12 amino acids. CDR1 SGHDT and CDR2 YYEEEE come from the germline V gene.